Listed below are T cell receptor beta chains from one sample, sequenced in a study of tumor and adjacent non-tumor tissue in lung cancer. TCRdb reanalysed the multiplex PCR reads using MiXCR and keeps one entry per CDR3 protein. The sample lists 80,000 to 130,000 distinct CDR3 sequences; roughly two thirds were seen once. Sequencing was done on a sample of distant non-tumor lung tissue. The receptors were sampled from a man aged 25-45 years with non-small cell lung cancer. Both conserved end residues are part of each CDR3. The D gene is left open where the match is weak. Size values are once, few and many counts, or a class for expanded clones, and some rows have none.

V gene	J gene	D gene	clone size	CDR3 DNA	CDR3 protein
TRBV20-1	TRBJ2-1	TRBD2	-	TGCGGTGCTAGAGAAGACGGGAGGGGTTACAATGAGTACTTCTTC	CGAREDGRGYNEYFF
TRBV20-1	TRBJ2-2	TRBD1	-	TGCAGTGCTAGAGATGGGCAGGGGGCTAAGGCCGGGGAGCTGTTTTTT	CSARDGQGAKAGELFF
TRBV29-1	TRBJ2-1	-	-	TGCAGCGTTGGGGCAAGGGGGTCCTACAATGAGCAGTTCTTC	CSVGARGSYNEQFF
TRBV6-5	TRBJ1-5	-	once	TGTGTCAGCAGTTCCCGGCCAAGGGGCCAACAGCCCCAGCATTTT	CVSSSRPRGQQPQHF
TRBV20-1	TRBJ1-2	-	-	TGCAGTGCTCTCGCGGTCCCGGGTGGCTACACCTTC	CSALAVPGGYTF
TRBV7-2	TRBJ1-2	TRBD1	-	TGTGCCAGCAGCTACCCGACAGGGTTGTCTGGGAACTATGGCTACACCTTC	CASSYPTGLSGNYGYTF
TRBV11-1	TRBJ2-7	-	-	TGTGCTAGCAGCCGGGGAACAGGGAAAACCTACGAGCAGAACTTC	CASSRGTGKTYEQNF
TRBV5-1	TRBJ2-7	-	many	TGCGCCAGCAGCGTCTCGACAGTTGACTACGAGCAGTACTTC	CASSVSTVDYEQYF
TRBV29-1	TRBJ2-7	-	few	TGCAGCGTTGCTCCTACCACCTACGAGCAGTACTTC	CSVAPTTYEQYF
TRBV24-1	TRBJ1-2	TRBD1	many	TGTGCCACCAGTGATCACGGGACAGATGACTTCTATGGCTACACCTTC	CATSDHGTDDFYGYTF
TRBV4-2	TRBJ2-2	TRBD2	many	TGTGCCAGCAGCCAAGAACTAGCGGGGGTTAACACCGGGGAGCTGTTTTTT	CASSQELAGVNTGELFF
TRBV7-9	TRBJ2-1	-	many	TGTGCCAGCAGCTTATTTCCCAGGGGCACGCATTCGAGCTCCTACAATGAGCAGTTCTTC	CASSLFPRGTHSSSYNEQFF